These T cell receptor beta chains were read from a single sample in a study of Ad26.COV2.S vaccination and SARS-CoV-2 variants. Data came from immunoSEQ multiplex PCR; TCRdb stores just in-frame clones and leaves some out. Here the sample spans about 330,000 clones, 75% to 90% being singletons. The sample here was peripheral blood, taken in a trial of Ad26.COV2.S vaccine versus placebo. The receptors shown here come from a person between 18 and 59 years old who received the Ad26.COV2.S COVID-19 vaccine or a placebo. The CDR3 runs from the conserved cysteine through the conserved F or W. D genes are given only for firm matches. Clone size is given for some rows only: seen once, a few or many times, or a class if the clone is expanded.

size,V,J,D,CDR3,DNA
NA,TRBV27,TRBJ1-5,TRBD1,CASTSTGGGNQPQHF,TGTGCCAGCACCTCCACAGGGGGTGGCAATCAGCCCCAGCATTTT
NA,TRBV10-3,TRBJ1-1,TRBD1,CAISEGDTGGPYTEAFF,TGTGCCATCAGTGAGGGCGATACAGGGGGCCCGTACACTGAAGCTTTCTTT
NA,TRBV7-6,TRBJ2-1,NA,CASSWQPGHLGNEQFF,TGTGCCAGCAGCTGGCAACCGGGACACCTTGGCAATGAGCAGTTCTTC
NA,TRBV4-2,TRBJ2-3,NA,CASSPGGGADTQYF,TGTGCCAGCAGCCCCGGTGGCGGGGCAGATACGCAGTATTTT
NA,TRBV7-2,TRBJ2-4,TRBD2,CASSLAYPGTSGVLAKNIQYF,TGTGCCAGCAGCTTAGCGTACCCGGGGACTAGCGGGGTGCTAGCCAAAAACATTCAGTACTTC
NA,TRBV14,TRBJ1-1,NA,CASSQQGPTEAFF,TGTGCCAGCAGCCAACAGGGTCCGACTGAAGCTTTCTTT
NA,TRBV4-1,TRBJ1-2,NA,CASSLRPYSPLDYGYTF,TGCGCCAGCAGCCTCCGCCCTTACAGCCCCCTGGACTATGGCTACACCTTC
NA,TRBV5-6,TRBJ1-5,NA,CASSPKGRRAYQPQHF,TGTGCCAGCAGTCCCAAGGGGAGGAGGGCCTATCAGCCCCAGCATTTT
NA,TRBV6-5,TRBJ2-1,NA,CASNRGNEQFF,TGTGCCAGCAATCGGGGGAATGAGCAGTTCTTC
NA,TRBV9,TRBJ2-5,TRBD2,CASSPGLAGHQETQYF,TGTGCCAGCAGCCCCGGACTAGCGGGGCACCAAGAGACCCAGTACTTC
NA,TRBV4-1,TRBJ2-7,NA,CASRGSYEQYF,TGCGCCAGCAGGGGCTCCTACGAGCAGTACTTC
NA,TRBV13,TRBJ1-1,NA,CASSLEDTEAFF,TGTGCCAGCAGCTTGGAGGACACTGAAGCTTTCTTT
NA,TRBV18,TRBJ1-4,TRBD1,CASSLKDRGNEKLFF,TGTGCCAGCTCACTTAAAGACAGGGGGAACGAAAAACTGTTTTTT
NA,TRBV4-3,TRBJ1-5,NA,CASSQEARGSNQPQHF,TGCGCCAGCAGCCAAGAGGCACGGGGAAGCAATCAGCCCCAGCATTTT
NA,TRBV13,TRBJ2-5,NA,CASSSRTVQETQYF,TGTGCCAGCAGCTCGAGGACAGTCCAAGAGACCCAGTACTTC
NA,TRBV5-6,TRBJ1-2,NA,CASSLRNSGKGRDYGYTF,TGTGCCAGCAGCTTGAGAAATTCCGGGAAAGGGAGGGACTATGGCTACACCTTC
NA,TRBV6-5,TRBJ1-2,NA,CAGGPMNPVSGYTF,TGTGCCGGTGGGCCGATGAACCCCGTCAGTGGCTACACCTTC
NA,TRBV28,TRBJ1-1,TRBD1,CASSWDSQPNTEAFF,TGTGCCAGCAGTTGGGACAGCCAACCCAACACTGAAGCTTTCTTT
few,TRBV6-2/TRBV6-3,TRBJ1-5,NA,CASSFFLSNQPQHF,TGTGCCAGCAGTTTCTTCCTCAGCAATCAGCCCCAGCATTTT
NA,TRBV23-1,TRBJ1-1,NA,CASRGSSWNTEAFF,TGCGCCAGCAGGGGGAGCTCTTGGAACACTGAAGCTTTCTTT
NA,TRBV4-3,TRBJ2-7,TRBD1,CASSQGDRASSYEQYF,TGCGCCAGCAGCCAAGGGGACAGGGCGAGCTCCTACGAGCAGTACTTC
NA,TRBV4-3,TRBJ2-2,TRBD2,CASSQDVRLTGLAGYRELFF,TGCGCCAGCAGCCAAGATGTCCGACTCACGGGACTAGCGGGGTATAGGGAGCTGTTTTTT
NA,TRBV9,TRBJ1-6,NA,CASSVFGDETTYSPLHF,TGTGCCAGCAGCGTATTTGGGGACGAAACTACCTATTCACCCCTCCACTTT
NA,TRBV12-5,TRBJ1-3,TRBD1,CASGPLRGQDTIYF,TGTGCTAGTGGCCCCTTAAGGGGGCAGGACACCATATATTTT
NA,TRBV4-1,TRBJ1-1,NA,CASSPDGLHGEAFF,TGCGCCAGCAGCCCCGATGGGTTACACGGTGAAGCTTTCTTT
NA,TRBV6-5,TRBJ1-2,TRBD1,CASSNRDRGIGGYTF,TGTGCCAGCAGTAACCGGGACAGGGGGATCGGTGGCTACACCTTC
once,TRBV27,TRBJ1-3,NA,CASSFGPASGNTIYF,TGTGCCAGCAGTTTTGGGCCAGCCTCTGGAAACACCATATATTTT
NA,TRBV4-3,TRBJ2-2,NA,CASSQDRDMRTGELFF,TGCGCCAGCAGCCAAGATAGGGACATGAGAACCGGGGAGCTGTTTTTT
once,TRBV4-2,TRBJ1-2,TRBD1,CASSQDEGQGARGYTF,TGTGCCAGCAGCCAAGATGAGGGACAGGGGGCGAGGGGCTACACCTTC
once,TRBV19,TRBJ1-4,NA,CASTPVATNEKLFF,TGTGCCAGTACCCCGGTTGCAACTAATGAAAAACTGTTTTTT
NA,TRBV3-1/TRBV3-2,TRBJ2-1,TRBD2,CASSPGLAGGRRPNNEQFF,TGTGCCAGCAGCCCGGGACTAGCGGGGGGGCGAAGGCCCAACAATGAGCAGTTCTTC
NA,TRBV11-2,TRBJ1-5,NA,CASSAWLFQPQHF,TGTGCCAGCAGCGCGTGGCTTTTTCAGCCCCAGCATTTT
NA,TRBV2,TRBJ1-5,NA,CASRGGGFTVNSNQPQHF,TGTGCCAGCAGGGGAGGAGGGTTTACAGTTAATAGCAATCAGCCCCAGCATTTT
NA,TRBV27,TRBJ2-3,TRBD2,CASSTTSGSTADTQYF,TGTGCCAGCAGTACCACTAGCGGGAGTACCGCAGATACGCAGTATTTT
NA,TRBV10-1,TRBJ2-3,NA,CASTSSTTDTQYF,TGCGCCAGCACCAGTTCGACCACAGATACGCAGTATTTT
once,TRBV6-5,TRBJ1-2,TRBD1,CASSYGTGGGYTF,TGTGCCAGCAGTTACGGGACAGGGGGAGGCTACACCTTC
NA,TRBV5-4,TRBJ1-5,NA,CASSLLGGENDQPQHF,TGTGCCAGCAGCTTGTTAGGAGGGGAAAACGATCAGCCCCAGCATTTT
NA,TRBV7-2,TRBJ1-1,NA,CASIGQGPAQAFF,TGTGCCAGCATCGGGCAGGGGCCTGCTCAGGCTTTCTTT
few,TRBV19,TRBJ2-2,NA,CASSIDSGTHTGELFF,TGTGCCAGTAGTATAGATTCCGGGACACACACCGGGGAGCTGTTTTTT
NA,TRBV11-3,TRBJ2-5,TRBD2,CASSQGLAGPYQETQYF,TGTGCCAGCAGCCAAGGACTAGCGGGGCCGTACCAAGAGACCCAGTACTTC
NA,TRBV28,TRBJ1-6,NA,CASSLLGRLHF,TGTGCCAGCAGTTTGTTAGGGAGGCTCCACTTT
few,TRBV7-3,TRBJ2-2,NA,CASNPLPAANTGELFF,TGTGCCAGCAACCCACTACCAGCGGCGAACACCGGGGAGCTGTTTTTT
NA,TRBV19,TRBJ2-7,NA,CASSIYAGYEQYF,TGTGCCAGTAGTATATATGCAGGCTACGAGCAGTACTTC
NA,TRBV9,TRBJ1-1,TRBD1,CASSPGTGETEAFF,TGTGCCAGCAGCCCAGGGACAGGGGAGACTGAAGCTTTCTTT
NA,TRBV9,TRBJ2-1,TRBD1,CASSGQGSYNEQFF,TGTGCCAGCAGCGGACAGGGTAGCTACAATGAGCAGTTCTTC
NA,TRBV24-1,TRBJ2-3,NA,CATSDPPDGTDTQYF,TGTGCCACCAGTGATCCCCCGGACGGTACAGATACGCAGTATTTT
NA,TRBV5-1,TRBJ2-3,NA,CASNPLGNTDTQYF,TGCGCCAGCAACCCTCTGGGGAACACAGATACGCAGTATTTT
once,TRBV27,TRBJ2-2,NA,CASVRVGAQSTGELFF,TGTGCCAGCGTAAGGGTGGGGGCCCAATCCACCGGGGAGCTGTTTTTT